These T cell receptor beta chains were read from a single sample in a study of early T cells in non-severe SARS-CoV-2 infection. TCRdb ran MiXCR on the 5' RACE reads and lists one entry per CDR3 protein. The data hold about 84,000 distinct CDR3 sequences, with about an eighth observed a single time. Sequenced: whole blood. These receptors were collected from an adult who was a healthcare worker with PCR-confirmed SARS-CoV-2 infection or an uninfected control (not recorded which). Both conserved end residues are part of each CDR3. The order of the fields is clone size, J gene, D gene, V gene, CDR3 protein, CDR3 DNA. D genes are given only for firm matches. The size field is filled for only some rows; it gives once, few, many or a size class.

size: NA; J: TRBJ1-1; D: NA; V: TRBV18; CDR3: CASSPDSLNTEAFF; DNA: TGTGCCAGCTCACCGGACAGTTTGAACACTGAAGCTTTCTTT
size: many; J: TRBJ2-3; D: NA; V: TRBV28; CDR3: CASSPFGLVGTDTQYF; DNA: TGTGCCAGCAGTCCTTTCGGTCTGGTCGGCACAGATACGCAGTATTTT
size: NA; J: TRBJ2-5; D: TRBD2; V: TRBV5-1; CDR3: CASSSGLAALQETQYF; DNA: TGCGCCAGCAGCTCGGGACTAGCGGCCCTACAAGAGACCCAGTACTTC
size: few; J: TRBJ2-4; D: NA; V: TRBV3-1; CDR3: CASSQDSKAFGIQYF; DNA: TGTGCCAGCAGCCAAGATTCGAAGGCCTTCGGCATTCAGTACTTC
size: NA; J: TRBJ2-5; D: NA; V: TRBV29-1; CDR3: CSVESQGETQYF; DNA: TGCAGCGTTGAAAGCCAGGGAGAGACCCAGTACTTC
size: once; J: TRBJ1-5; D: NA; V: TRBV27; CDR3: CASRFPNQPQHF; DNA: TGTGCCAGCAGGTTTCCTAATCAGCCCCAGCATTTT
size: many; J: TRBJ2-1; D: NA; V: TRBV5-1; CDR3: CASGGSSSYNEQFF; DNA: TGCGCCAGCGGGGGCTCGAGCTCCTACAATGAGCAGTTCTTC
size: many; J: TRBJ2-5; D: NA; V: TRBV12-3/TRBV12-4; CDR3: CASSSRRETQYF; DNA: TGTGCCAGCAGTTCGAGGCGGGAGACCCAGTACTTC
size: many; J: TRBJ1-2; D: NA; V: TRBV25-1; CDR3: CASSGGNYGYTF; DNA: TGTGCCAGCAGCGGGGGCAACTATGGCTACACCTTC
size: NA; J: TRBJ2-2; D: NA; V: TRBV19; CDR3: CASSILGGAGELFF; DNA: TGTGCCAGTAGTATCCTCGGGGGAGCCGGGGAGCTGTTTTTT
size: few; J: TRBJ2-7; D: NA; V: TRBV3-1; CDR3: CASSQESGASSYEQYF; DNA: TGTGCCAGCAGCCAAGAGAGTGGCGCAAGCTCCTACGAGCAGTACTTC
size: NA; J: TRBJ2-7; D: NA; V: TRBV5-1; CDR3: CASSLGMLYEQYF; DNA: TGCGCCAGCAGCTTGGGGATGCTCTACGAGCAGTACTTC
size: few; J: TRBJ2-5; D: NA; V: TRBV12-3/TRBV12-4; CDR3: CASRGRGMETQYF; DNA: TGTGCCAGCAGAGGCAGGGGTATGGAGACCCAGTACTTC
size: many; J: TRBJ1-5; D: TRBD1; V: TRBV7-6; CDR3: CASSLDVTGGGQPQHF; DNA: TGTGCCAGCAGCTTAGATGTGACAGGGGGCGGGCAGCCCCAGCATTTT
size: few; J: TRBJ2-5; D: NA; V: TRBV5-1; CDR3: CASSLQGPRQETQYF; DNA: TGCGCCAGCAGCCTTCAGGGACCCCGCCAAGAGACCCAGTACTTC
size: many; J: TRBJ1-3; D: NA; V: TRBV7-3; CDR3: CASSLKVGIGNTIYF; DNA: TGTGCCAGCAGCTTAAAGGTCGGGATTGGAAACACCATATATTTT
size: many; J: TRBJ1-5; D: NA; V: TRBV7-9; CDR3: CASGQPEVQPQHF; DNA: TGTGCCAGCGGACAGCCGGAGGTTCAGCCCCAGCATTTT
size: few; J: TRBJ1-3; D: NA; V: TRBV14; CDR3: CASSQRTQLSGNTIYF; DNA: TGTGCCAGCAGCCAGAGGACGCAACTCTCTGGAAACACCATATATTTT
size: many; J: TRBJ2-7; D: TRBD2; V: TRBV12-3/TRBV12-4; CDR3: CASSFSGRFNEQYF; DNA: TGTGCCAGCAGTTTCAGCGGGAGGTTTAACGAGCAGTACTTC
size: NA; J: TRBJ1-4; D: NA; V: TRBV18; CDR3: CASSQGEKLFF; DNA: TGTGCCAGCTCACAGGGAGAAAAACTGTTTTTT
size: few; J: TRBJ2-1; D: TRBD2; V: TRBV6-1; CDR3: CASSAREGPNEQFF; DNA: TGTGCCAGCAGTGCTCGGGAGGGCCCCAATGAGCAGTTCTTC
size: few; J: TRBJ1-5; D: NA; V: TRBV10-1; CDR3: CATARTGNQPQHF; DNA: TGCGCCACCGCCCGGACCGGTAATCAGCCCCAGCATTTT
size: few; J: TRBJ1-6; D: NA; V: TRBV10-3; CDR3: CAISRTETTSPLHF; DNA: TGTGCCATCAGCCGGACAGAGACTACTTCACCCCTCCACTTT
size: many; J: TRBJ1-4; D: TRBD1; V: TRBV4-1; CDR3: CASSQVRQGALELFF; DNA: TGCGCCAGCAGCCAAGTGAGACAGGGGGCGTTGGAACTGTTTTTT
size: many; J: TRBJ2-2; D: NA; V: TRBV7-2; CDR3: CASSQTGTRGELFF; DNA: TGTGCCAGCAGCCAAACAGGAACACGCGGGGAGCTGTTTTTT
size: many; J: TRBJ2-3; D: NA; V: TRBV4-1; CDR3: CASSQGSWLASTDTQYF; DNA: TGCGCCAGCAGCCAAGGGTCTTGGCTAGCGAGCACAGATACGCAGTATTTT
size: NA; J: TRBJ2-5; D: NA; V: TRBV29-1; CDR3: CSVEQPGEETQYF; DNA: TGCAGCGTTGAACAACCGGGAGAAGAGACCCAGTACTTC
size: many; J: TRBJ2-1; D: TRBD2; V: TRBV19; CDR3: CASEMGTSGINEQFF; DNA: TGTGCCAGTGAAATGGGGACTAGCGGGATTAATGAGCAGTTCTTC
size: many; J: TRBJ2-2; D: NA; V: TRBV5-1; CDR3: CASSLARVSGTGELFF; DNA: TGCGCCAGCAGCTTGGCAAGGGTTTCTGGCACCGGGGAGCTGTTTTTT
size: NA; J: TRBJ1-4; D: TRBD1; V: TRBV7-2; CDR3: CASRTGAGTNEKLFF; DNA: TGTGCCAGCAGAACAGGGGCTGGAACTAATGAAAAACTGTTTTTT
size: few; J: TRBJ1-4; D: TRBD1; V: TRBV12-3/TRBV12-4; CDR3: CASRVDRAGEKLFF; DNA: TGTGCCAGCAGAGTCGACAGGGCAGGGGAAAAACTGTTTTTT
size: NA; J: TRBJ1-1; D: NA; V: TRBV6-5; CDR3: CASSTPSRRTEAFF; DNA: TGTGCCAGCAGCACCCCATCAAGGAGGACTGAAGCTTTCTTT
size: few; J: TRBJ1-1; D: NA; V: TRBV3-1; CDR3: CASSQDHRTEAFF; DNA: TGTGCCAGCAGCCAAGATCACAGGACTGAAGCTTTCTTT
size: many; J: TRBJ2-4; D: NA; V: TRBV29-1; CDR3: CSVVDRGAKNIQYF; DNA: TGCAGCGTCGTGGACCGGGGCGCCAAAAACATTCAGTACTTC
size: few; J: TRBJ1-1; D: NA; V: TRBV20-1; CDR3: CSAREGDLATEAFF; DNA: TGCAGTGCCAGAGAGGGGGATTTAGCCACTGAAGCTTTCTTT
size: many; J: TRBJ2-3; D: NA; V: TRBV6-1; CDR3: CASSEYPRGASTDTQYF; DNA: TGTGCCAGCAGTGAATACCCGAGAGGGGCCTCCACAGATACGCAGTATTTT
size: NA; J: TRBJ1-3; D: TRBD1; V: TRBV12-3/TRBV12-4; CDR3: CASSSLGGDGNTIYF; DNA: TGTGCCAGCAGTTCCCTAGGGGGCGATGGAAACACCATATATTTT
size: many; J: TRBJ2-7; D: TRBD2; V: TRBV28; CDR3: CASSRRLAGGGEQYF; DNA: TGTGCCAGCAGCCGTAGACTAGCGGGGGGTGGCGAGCAGTACTTC
size: NA; J: TRBJ2-7; D: NA; V: TRBV29-1; CDR3: CSVEINIQQYF; DNA: TGCAGCGTTGAAATTAATATCCAGCAGTACTTC
size: many; J: TRBJ2-7; D: NA; V: TRBV28; CDR3: CASSNSPYEQYF; DNA: TGTGCCAGCAGTAACTCCCCCTACGAGCAGTACTTC
size: many; J: TRBJ2-2; D: NA; V: TRBV27; CDR3: CASSLLVQPIGELFF; DNA: TGTGCCAGCAGTTTATTAGTACAGCCCATCGGGGAGCTGTTTTTT
size: many; J: TRBJ1-1; D: NA; V: TRBV4-2; CDR3: CASSQDRGSWPEAFF; DNA: TGTGCCAGCAGCCAAGATCGTGGGTCTTGGCCCGAAGCTTTCTTT
size: few; J: TRBJ2-7; D: NA; V: TRBV14; CDR3: CASSQTGNEQYF; DNA: TGTGCCAGCAGCCAAACAGGGAACGAGCAGTACTTC
size: NA; J: TRBJ1-2; D: NA; V: TRBV27; CDR3: CASSLSPGQGSTEWHGYTF; DNA: TGTGCCAGCAGTTTATCGCCCGGCCAGGGGAGTACGGAATGGCATGGCTACACCTTC
size: few; J: TRBJ2-5; D: NA; V: TRBV10-1; CDR3: CASSESGGRETQYF; DNA: TGCGCCAGCAGTGAGTCGGGGGGCAGGGAGACCCAGTACTTC
size: NA; J: TRBJ2-7; D: NA; V: TRBV2; CDR3: CASSGEPYEQYF; DNA: TGTGCCAGCAGTGGGGAGCCTTACGAGCAGTACTTC
size: few; J: TRBJ2-4; D: NA; V: TRBV5-6; CDR3: CASSFLSGLSKNIQYF; DNA: TGTGCCAGCAGCTTCCTTTCGGGACTGAGCAAAAACATTCAGTACTTC
size: many; J: TRBJ2-2; D: NA; V: TRBV28; CDR3: CASSLAITPNTGELFF; DNA: TGTGCCAGCAGTTTGGCAATCACCCCGAACACCGGGGAGCTGTTTTTT
size: many; J: TRBJ2-1; D: NA; V: TRBV7-9; CDR3: CASSSSPGDPQNNEQFF; DNA: TGTGCCAGCAGCTCCTCCCCGGGGGACCCCCAGAATAATGAGCAGTTCTTC
size: few; J: TRBJ2-3; D: NA; V: TRBV19; CDR3: CASSGRDGDTDTQYF; DNA: TGTGCCAGTAGTGGCCGGGACGGAGACACAGATACGCAGTATTTT
size: many; J: TRBJ1-1; D: NA; V: TRBV5-1; CDR3: CASSHLTGIEAFF; DNA: TGCGCCAGCAGCCACCTTACCGGGATCGAAGCTTTCTTT
size: NA; J: TRBJ2-1; D: TRBD1; V: TRBV11-2; CDR3: CASSSGQGTHNEQFF; DNA: TGTGCCAGCAGCTCCGGACAGGGGACACACAATGAGCAGTTCTTC